Listed below are T cell receptor beta chains from one sample, sequenced in a study of T cells expressing NK-cell markers. No DNA is given; TCRdb re-called the 5' RACE reads and lists each CDR3 protein once. The sample table includes approximately 460,000 distinct CDR3 sequences. Material for sequencing was blood T cells: a sorted CD56 or NKG2C T cell subset, CD4+ or CD8+ T cells, or bulk PBMC T cells (not recorded which). Receptors were obtained from a woman aged 18-70 years in good health. Each CDR3 is given with its conserved first and last residue.

j_gene: TRBJ2-1
v_gene: TRBV5-6
CDR3aa: CASSLVSGEPNTHNEQFF

j_gene: TRBJ2-7
v_gene: TRBV12-3/TRBV12-4
CDR3aa: CASSPAGTGSSEQYF

j_gene: TRBJ2-3
v_gene: TRBV20-1
CDR3aa: CSARRQGRGMGTDTQYF

j_gene: TRBJ1-1
v_gene: TRBV12-3/TRBV12-4
CDR3aa: CASNSQNTEAFF

j_gene: TRBJ2-1
v_gene: TRBV7-9
CDR3aa: CASSFRGEIVANEQFF

j_gene: TRBJ2-7
v_gene: TRBV6-5
CDR3aa: CASSYALAGGSYEQYF

j_gene: TRBJ2-3
v_gene: TRBV5-4
CDR3aa: CASKRGGFDTQYF

j_gene: TRBJ2-6
v_gene: TRBV5-1
CDR3aa: CASRDPGQGSGANVLTF

j_gene: TRBJ2-7
v_gene: TRBV11-2
CDR3aa: CASSLDPAGTGAYEQYF

j_gene: TRBJ1-6
v_gene: TRBV6-1
CDR3aa: CASTSGTGYSPLHF